The entry that follows covers one T cell receptor beta chain sequence. What it binds is not known. The data originate from a study of early T cells in non-severe SARS-CoV-2 infection. MiXCR, run by TCRdb on the 5' RACE reads, gives a single entry per CDR3 protein. The data hold roughly 75,000 distinct CDR3 sequences, with around a tenth observed a single time. Study observations and caveats: VDJdb matching, biased toward anti-spike CD8 responses, missed private and CD4 specificities.

The sequenced material came from whole blood. The TCR comes from an adult who was a healthcare worker with PCR-confirmed SARS-CoV-2 infection or an uninfected control (not recorded which).

CDR3 in amino acids: CAVLGFQETQYF. Here the CDR3 DNA reads TGTGCCGTTTTGGGATTCCAAGAGACCCAGTACTTC. This chain uses TRBV7-9 with TRBJ2-5; no clear D. The CDR3 contains 12 residues. Germline V gene sequence: CDR1 SEHNR, CDR2 FQNEAQ (reference sequence). Trimming took off 11 bases at V and 1 base at J, with 11 bases between the two ends.